The present T cell receptor (beta chain) was sequenced within a study of T-cell reconstitution after alpha-beta-depleted transplantation in children. Study results and limitations: Recipient T cells and thymic progenitors that survived gave rise to the high TCRbeta diversity observed at day 60 in some patients. Newly made T cells mostly supplied T-cell counts and diversity one year after transplant.

On this clonotype itself: Its antigen is as yet unknown.

V lost 1 base, J lost 4 bases, and 7 bases stayed unmatched. Germline V CDR1 and CDR2: SGHKS, YYEKEE (reference sequence). CDR3 length: 16 residues. Unique molecular identifiers were used to barcode this TCRbeta library. TCRdb re-analysed the PCR reads in MiXCR, keeping a single row per CDR3 protein. Among 550,000 to 800,000 distinct CDR3 sequences listed, around 14% were seen once. Here the sequenced sample was PBMCs, taken before TCRalphabeta/CD19-depleted stem cell transplant. This receptor was taken from a girl aged 2 to 9 with congenital amegakaryocytic thrombocytopenia, due to receive a stem cell transplant. The genes are TRBV5-5 and TRBJ2-1, with 8 bases that match TRBD1. The CDR3 region is CASSLIRGRIYNEQFF. CDR3 nucleotide sequence: TGTGCCAGCAGCTTGATCAGGGGGCGGATATACAATGAGCAGTTCTTC.